The next 2 T cell receptor beta chains were all read from a single sample in a study of T-cell memory formation after mild COVID-19. TCRdb independently ran MiXCR on the 5' RACE reads; one entry per CDR3 protein. This table holds some 120,000 distinct CDR3 sequences, roughly 6.2% found once. What was sequenced was PBMCs or a T cell subset sorted from them (not recorded which). The receptor set was obtained from an adult woman who had mild COVID-19 (a few samples of this study predate the infection). Cell type and time point are not known.

This clonotype was counted at least ten times. This chain links TRBV5-1 with TRBJ2-7; the D gene is possibly TRBD1 (6 bases). CDR3 length equals 14 residues. Trimming took off 5 bases at V and 0 bases at J, with 12 bases between the two ends. CDR1 and CDR2 from the germline V gene are SGHRS and YFSETQ. The CDR3 region is CASSTARGSYEQYF. CDR3 sequence (DNA): TGCGCCAGCAGTACGGCCAGGGGCTCCTACGAGCAGTACTTC. Full variable domain (rest looked up from reference TRBV5-1 and TRBJ2-7): KAGVTQTPRYLIKTRGQQVTLSCSPISGHRSVSWYQQTPGQGLQFLFEYFSETQRNKGNFPGRFSGRQFSNSRSEMNVSTLELGDSALYLCASSTARGSYEQYFGPGTRLTVT.

At least ten counts were recorded for this clonotype. J is TRBJ2-1 and V is TRBV7-2; D is perhaps TRBD2 (6 bases). Germline V gene lookup returns CDR1 SGHTA and CDR2 FQGNSA. The CDR3 is 14 amino acids. Trimming removed 5 bases at V and 1 base at J, with 9 bases between. The CDR3 DNA reads TGTGCCAGCAGCCGGGGGAATTCCTACAATGAGCAGTTCTTC. The encoded protein is CASSRGNSYNEQFF.